A single sample is the source of the 8 T cell receptor beta chains below, sequenced in a study of cytomegalovirus exposure and HLA in healthy donors. The PCR employed 60 Vbeta primers together with 13 Jbeta primers. The repertoire was sequenced with immunoSEQ multiplex PCR; TCRdb's copy has only in-frame clones and lacks some. The sample comprises around 150,000 clones, over 70% of which are singletons, and around 4.9% rests with the top ten. The sequenced sample was PBMCs. The receptors were gathered from a male donor in good health and CMV-seronegative.

The chain combines TRBV5-1 with TRBJ1-5; 8 bases match TRBD1. The CDR3 is 17 residues long. J was trimmed by 2 bases and V by 0 bases; bases with no gene match: 7. CDR1 SGHRS and CDR2 YFSETQ come from the germline V gene. CDR3 DNA: TGCGCCAGCAGCTTGGCAAAAGACAGGGGCGGCAATCAGCCCCAGCATTTT. Translation gives CASSLAKDRGGNQPQHF. The full variable domain, in which reference TRBV5-1 and TRBJ1-5 provide the parts outside the CDR3, is KAGVTQTPRYLIKTRGQQVTLSCSPISGHRSVSWYQQTPGQGLQFLFEYFSETQRNKGNFPGRFSGRQFSNSRSEMNVSTLELGDSALYLCASSLAKDRGGNQPQHFGDGTRLSIL.

This chain uses TRBV23-1 with TRBJ1-2, with D unclear. TRBV23-1 carries the ORF label, with uncertain function. CDR3 length: 18 residues. The V end lost 3 bases, the J end lost 4 bases, and 24 bases lay between the germline ends. The CDR3 loop is CASSQRPRGYFRFYGYTF. CDR3 DNA sequence: TGCGCCAGCAGTCAGCGACCTCGCGGGTATTTCCGTTTCTATGGCTACACCTTC.

This clone came up a few times. V is TRBV7-2 and J is TRBJ2-4; TRBD1 is a possible D gene (6 bases). The CDR3 is 12 amino acids. Germline-derived CDR1 and CDR2 are SGHTA and FQGNSA. V was clipped by 4 bases and J by 8 bases, with 9 bases between them. CDR3 protein: CASSYRADIQYF. For the CDR3, the DNA is TGTGCCAGCAGCTACAGGGCAGACATTCAGTACTTC.

This clone occurred once. The chain links TRBV2 to TRBJ1-4, with a possible D match to TRBD1 (6 bases). The CDR3 consists of 15 residues. The germline gives CDR1 SNHLY, CDR2 FYNNEI. Trimming removed 6 bases from V and 0 bases from J, with 11 bases in between. As DNA, the CDR3 is TGTGCCAGCAGAACGGACAGTGCAACTAATGAAAAACTGTTTTTT. Translating gives CASRTDSATNEKLFF.

This clone was detected once. The chain employs TRBV11-2 and TRBJ2-2; TRBD2 matches 14 bases. CDR3 length equals 16 residues. Germline V CDR1 and CDR2: SGHAT, FQNNGV. V trimming: 5 bases; J trimming: 6 bases; junction bases outside the gene matches: 5. CDR3 region: CASSATSGGAAGELFF. The DNA for the CDR3 is TGTGCCAGCAGCGCGACTAGCGGGGGGGCAGCCGGGGAGCTGTTTTTT. Full variable domain (outside the CDR3, taken from reference TRBV11-2 and TRBJ2-2): EAGVAQSPRYKIIEKRQSVAFWCNPISGHATLYWYQQILGQGPKLLIQFQNNGVVDDSQLPKDRFSAERLKGVDSTLKIQPAKLEDSAVYLCASSATSGGAAGELFFGEGSRLTVL.

This clone was picked up one time. The chain couples TRBV6-1 to TRBJ1-1, with a possible D match to TRBD1 (5 bases). The CDR3 totals 15 residues. Germline V CDR1 and CDR2: MNHNS, SASEGT. The V and J ends lost 7 bases and 5 bases respectively, with 20 bases between them. The CDR3 sequence is CASTYLPRDWTEAFF. The DNA for the CDR3 is TGTGCCAGCACCTATCTCCCCCGGGACTGGACTGAAGCTTTCTTT.

This clone was detected only once. The chain is built from TRBV5-1 and TRBJ1-1; 7 nucleotides agree with TRBD1. V gave up 0 bases and J gave up 5 bases; unmatched junction bases: 10. This CDR3 is built from 16 residues. Germline CDR1 SGHRS, CDR2 YFSETQ. Here the CDR3 reads CASSLVGGGLFTEAFF. The CDR3 bases are TGCGCCAGCAGCTTGGTAGGGGGCGGATTATTTACTGAAGCTTTCTTT.

The chain joins TRBV6-5 to TRBJ2-2; tentatively, D is TRBD2 (5 bases). Germline V gene sequence: CDR1 MNHEY, CDR2 SVGAGI. The CDR3 runs 12 residues. With 4 bases removed from V and 9 bases from J, the gap between germline ends came to 9 bases. The CDR3 reads CASSFGNRELFF. CDR3 in DNA: TGTGCCAGCAGTTTCGGGAATCGGGAGCTGTTTTTT.